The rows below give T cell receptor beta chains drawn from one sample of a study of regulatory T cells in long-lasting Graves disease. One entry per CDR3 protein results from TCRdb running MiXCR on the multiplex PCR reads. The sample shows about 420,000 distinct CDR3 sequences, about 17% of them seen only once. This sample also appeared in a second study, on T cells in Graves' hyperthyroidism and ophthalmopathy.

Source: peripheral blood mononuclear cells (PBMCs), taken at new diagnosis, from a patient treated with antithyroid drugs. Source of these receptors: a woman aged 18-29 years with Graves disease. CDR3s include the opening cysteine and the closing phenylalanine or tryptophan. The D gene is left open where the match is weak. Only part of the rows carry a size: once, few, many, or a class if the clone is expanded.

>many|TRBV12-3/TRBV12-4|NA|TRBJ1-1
TGTGCCAGCAGTTTGCAGGGAGCGGAGAACACTGAAGCTTTCTTT
CASSLQGAENTEAFF
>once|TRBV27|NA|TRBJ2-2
TGTGCCAGCAGTTTAATCCCTACGAACACCGGGGAGCTGTCTTTT
CASSLIPTNTGELSF
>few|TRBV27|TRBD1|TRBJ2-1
TGTGCCAGCAGTTTAGGGACAGGGGGCGAGGATGAGCAGTTCTTC
CASSLGTGGEDEQFF
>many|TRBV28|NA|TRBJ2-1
TGTGCCAGCACCCTTATGGGCTACAATGAGCAGTTCTTC
CASTLMGYNEQFF
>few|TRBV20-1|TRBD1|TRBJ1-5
TGCAGTGCTAGGCCTCTACAGGGGCTTGGTCAGCCCCAGCATTTT
CSARPLQGLGQPQHF
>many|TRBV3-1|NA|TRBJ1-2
TGTGCCAGCAGCCCCGGGGGTAGCCGGACAGTTAACTATGGCTACACCTTC
CASSPGGSRTVNYGYTF
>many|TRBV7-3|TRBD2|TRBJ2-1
TGTGCCAGCAGCCTAAACCCTCCTAGCGGCGTATCCTACAATGAGCAGTTCTTC
CASSLNPPSGVSYNEQFF
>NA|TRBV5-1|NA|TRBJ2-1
TGCGCCAGCAGGAGGGAGGCCTACGAGCAGTTCTTC
CASRREAYEQFF
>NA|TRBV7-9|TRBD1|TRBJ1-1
TGTGCCAGCAGCTTAGCACAGGGGGAGTTTACTGAAGCTTTCTTT
CASSLAQGEFTEAFF
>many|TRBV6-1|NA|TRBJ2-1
TGTGCCAGCAGTGAGCAGTGGGCCAGTTACAATGAGCAGTTCTTC
CASSEQWASYNEQFF
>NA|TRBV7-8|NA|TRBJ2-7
TGTGCCAGCAGCTTAGCGCAGGGCCTTGGGGAGCAGTACTTC
CASSLAQGLGEQYF
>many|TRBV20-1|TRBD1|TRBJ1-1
TGCAGTGCTAGAGATCTACAGGCTTGGGACAGTTCCACTGAAGCTTTCTTT
CSARDLQAWDSSTEAFF
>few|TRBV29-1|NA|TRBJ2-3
TGCAGCGCTCGGGATGACACAGATACGCAGTATTTT
CSARDDTDTQYF
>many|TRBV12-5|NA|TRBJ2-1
TGTGCTAGTGGTTTGGTAGGGGGGCGGAGGAATGAGCAGTTCTTC
CASGLVGGRRNEQFF
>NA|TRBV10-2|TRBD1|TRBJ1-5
TGCGCCAGCAGTGAGTCAGGGGGCGATCAGCCCCAGCATTTT
CASSESGGDQPQHF
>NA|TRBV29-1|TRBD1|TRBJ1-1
TGCAGCGTTGAAGGGACAGGGGTACCTGAAGCTTTCTTT
CSVEGTGVPEAFF
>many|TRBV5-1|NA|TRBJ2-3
TGCGCCAGCAGCTTGCTACAGGGTAGCACAGATACGCAGTATTTT
CASSLLQGSTDTQYF
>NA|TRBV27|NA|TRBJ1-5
TGTGCCAGCAGTTGGGGGGCTGATCAGCCCCAGCATTTT
CASSWGADQPQHF
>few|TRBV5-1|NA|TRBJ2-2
TGCGCCAGCAGCTTGTTGCGTAACGGGGAGCTGTTTTTT
CASSLLRNGELFF
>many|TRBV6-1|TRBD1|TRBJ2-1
TGTGCCAGCAGAGGGACAGGGGATCCCTACAATGAGCAGTTCTTC
CASRGTGDPYNEQFF
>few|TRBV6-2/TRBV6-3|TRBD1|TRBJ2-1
TGTGCCAGCGCTGGGACAGGGAACAATGAGCAGTTCTTC
CASAGTGNNEQFF
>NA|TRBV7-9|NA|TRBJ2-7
TGTGCCAGCAGCTTAGAGGAATTAGACGAGCAGTACTTC
CASSLEELDEQYF
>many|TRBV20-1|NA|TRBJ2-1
TGCAGTGCGCCTAGGCCCGGGTTATACAATGAGCAGTTCTTC
CSAPRPGLYNEQFF
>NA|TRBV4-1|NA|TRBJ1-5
TGCGCCAGCAGCCAAATTTCGTTCGTAGCTCAGCCCCAGCATTTT
CASSQISFVAQPQHF
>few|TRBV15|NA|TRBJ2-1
TGTGCCACCAGCAGAGAGAGTTGGGGAGCTGGAGGTGATGAGCAGTTCTTC
CATSRESWGAGGDEQFF
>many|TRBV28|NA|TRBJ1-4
TGTGCCAGCAGTTTTGTCCGCACAACTAATGAAAAACTGTTTTTT
CASSFVRTTNEKLFF
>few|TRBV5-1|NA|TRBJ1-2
TGCGCCAGCAGCTACGGGAAGAACTATGGCTACACCTTC
CASSYGKNYGYTF
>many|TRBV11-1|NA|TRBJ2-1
TGTGCCAGCAGCTCTACTACCTACAATGAGCAGTTCTTC
CASSSTTYNEQFF
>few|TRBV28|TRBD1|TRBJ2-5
TGTGCCAGCAGTTTACTACAGGGGGTTCGAGAAGAGACCCAGTACTTC
CASSLLQGVREETQYF
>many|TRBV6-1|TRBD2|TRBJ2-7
TGTGCCAGCAGTCATACTAGCGGGGGATCGTCCGGCGAGCAGTACTTC
CASSHTSGGSSGEQYF